The TCR beta chain under discussion was sequenced for a study of STAT3 mutations in large granular lymphocyte leukemia. Data came from immunoSEQ multiplex PCR; TCRdb stores just in-frame clones and leaves some out. This sample has about 10,000 clones, with 50% to 60% found just once. Concerning this clone: The antigen remains undetermined.

Germline CDR1 and CDR2: SQVTM and ANQGSEA. V lost 6 bases, J lost 1 base, and 6 bases lay in between. The CDR3 sequence is 11 residues long. Whole-study results and caveats: Every T-LGLL patient had at least one immunodominant TCRbeta clonotype.

Sequenced: peripheral blood mononuclear cells. The source is a boy between 5 and 17 years old with T-cell large granular lymphocyte leukemia. Some clones in this sample may be carry-over from other donors' samples. V gene TRBV29-1 combines with J gene TRBJ1-2; D remains ambiguous. CDR3 amino acids: CSVIVNYGYTF. The CDR3 DNA follows: TGCAGCGTGATAGTTAACTATGGCTACACCTTC.